A single sample is the source of the 28 T cell receptor beta chains below, sequenced in a study of T cell repertoires in cytomegalovirus infection. Their antigens are not known. TCRdb used MiXCR to reprocess the reads, holding one entry per CDR3 protein. The sample yields hundreds of thousands of distinct CDR3 sequences, under 35% seen once. The sample was cultured PBMCs, taken from culture after CMV antigen stimulation. Receptors originate from a human donor in good health (CMV status not recorded). Some clones in this sample may be carry-over from other donors' samples.

V and J are TRBV20-1 and TRBJ2-7, with D perhaps assigned TRBD1 or TRBD2 (5 bases each). The V and J ends lost 3 bases and 7 bases respectively, with 13 bases between them. Germline V lookup: CDR1 DFQATT, CDR2 SNEGSKA (reference sequence). This CDR3 has 12 amino acids. CDR3 in amino acids: CSARLGWGEQYF. CDR3 sequence (DNA): TGCAGTGCTAGGCTGGGGTGGGGGGAGCAGTACTTC.

The V call is TRBV25-1, the J call TRBJ1-1; D gene uncertain. Per germline, CDR1 MGHDK and CDR2 SYGVNS. This CDR3 is 11 amino acids long. V lost 6 bases to trimming and J lost 7 bases, with 9 bases between them. CDR3 sequence (DNA): TGTGCCAGCAGGGAGGCCCATGAAGCTTTCTTT. It yields the protein CASREAHEAFF.

The sample holds a few counts of this clonotype. The DNA for the CDR3 is TGTGCCAGCAGTTTCTTAGGTTCAGGGAACACTGAAGCTTTCTTT. This codes for CASSFLGSGNTEAFF. This chain links TRBV27 with TRBJ1-1; D gene ambiguous. Germline loops: CDR1 MNHEY, CDR2 SMNVEV (reference sequence). V lost 3 bases and J 1 base, leaving 12 bases between the germline ends. The CDR3 has 15 residues.

This chain uses TRBV11-2 with TRBJ2-1; 9 positions match TRBD2. Germline V gene lookup returns CDR1 SGHAT and CDR2 FQNNGV. CDR3 length: 16 amino acids. V lost 6 bases, J lost 6 bases, and 12 bases stayed unmatched. The CDR3 region is CASRGISGGFTNEQFF. The CDR3 region has the DNA TGTGCCAGCAGGGGGATTAGCGGGGGCTTTACCAATGAGCAGTTCTTC.

There are many counts of this clonotype. The gene calls are TRBV7-8 and TRBJ1-1; tentatively, D is TRBD1 (5 bases). The CDR3 is 15 residues long. Per germline, CDR1 SGHVS and CDR2 FQNEAQ. V was pared by 1 base and J by 0 bases, with 9 bases between. The CDR3 loop reads CASSLGGTLNTEAFF. The DNA of the CDR3 is TGTGCCAGCAGCTTAGGGGGGACCCTGAACACTGAAGCTTTCTTT.

This clonotype was detected ten times or more. The chain combines TRBV12-5 with TRBJ2-6, with unresolved D. The V gene lost 7 bases and the J gene lost 13 bases, with 17 bases spanning the gap. The germline V gene has CDR1 LGHNT and CDR2 FRNRAP. This CDR3 is 13 amino acids long. The CDR3 spells CASAEQQGLVLTF. DNA for the CDR3: TGTGCTAGTGCCGAACAACAAGGTCTAGTCCTGACTTTC.

The rearrangement joins TRBV3-1 to TRBJ2-3; 7 positions match TRBD2. This CDR3 is 14 amino acids long. Unmatched junction bases numbered 4, after V lost 1 base and J lost 6 bases. Looked up from germline, CDR1 is LGHDT and CDR2 is YNNKEL (reference sequence). The CDR3 loop reads CASSQGGGKDTQYF. CDR3 DNA: TGTGCCAGCAGCCAAGGGGGAGGGAAGGATACGCAGTATTTT.

This clonotype was seen a few times. The J gene is TRBJ2-7, the V gene TRBV3-1; TRBD2 is a possible D gene (7 bases). V lost 4 bases to trimming and J lost 4 bases, with 14 bases between them. The CDR3 is 14 amino acids. CDR1 is LGHDT and CDR2 is YNNKEL in the germline V gene (reference sequence). The CDR3 is CASSLRGASYEQYF. The CDR3 region has the DNA TGTGCCAGCAGCCTTCGGGGGGCGAGTTACGAGCAGTACTTC.

This clonotype occurred many times. This chain's CDR3 is CASSTRQGPDTQYF. The DNA for the CDR3 is TGTGCCAGCAGCACCCGACAGGGGCCCGATACGCAGTATTTT. The chain combines TRBV7-2 with TRBJ2-3; TRBD1 agrees at 8 bases. The germline gives CDR1 SGHTA, CDR2 FQGNSA. The J segment lost 6 bases and the V segment lost 5 bases, leaving 7 bases of the junction unmatched. The CDR3 runs 14 residues.

The V gene is TRBV28, the J gene TRBJ1-5; no definite D call. The CDR3 is 14 amino acids. With 7 bases removed from V and 3 bases from J, the gap between germline ends came to 13 bases. The germline gives CDR1 MDHEN, CDR2 SYDVKM. CDR3: CASKFTGLNQPQHF. The DNA of the CDR3 is TGTGCCAGCAAGTTTACGGGCCTCAATCAGCCCCAGCATTTT.

There are a few counts of this clonotype. The chain carries TRBV6-6 and TRBJ1-3; D not resolved. Deletions cut 7 bases from V and 0 bases from J, with 13 bases between. Germline values: CDR1 MNHNY, CDR2 SVGAGI (reference sequence). This CDR3 region has 15 residues. The CDR3 DNA follows: TGTGCCAGCACCGACCGAGACTTCTCTGGAAACACCATATATTTT. Its translation: CASTDRDFSGNTIYF.

V gene TRBV11-1 combines with J gene TRBJ2-5; a weak D match, TRBD2 (6 bases). The V and J ends lost 6 bases and 8 bases respectively, with 16 bases between them. CDR3 length equals 13 residues. Germline lookup yields CDR1 SGHAT and CDR2 FQDESV (reference sequence). CDR3 DNA: TGTGCCAGCAGTCCCAGATCTAGCGAAACCCAGTACTTC. Protein product: CASSPRSSETQYF.

The genes are TRBV3-1 and TRBJ2-3; 9 bases line up with TRBD2. The CDR3 length is 19 residues. CDR1 is LGHDT and CDR2 is YNNKEL in the germline V gene (reference sequence). The ends lost 0 bases at V and 0 bases at J; junction bases unmatched: 10. The CDR3 DNA follows: TGTGCCAGCAGCCAAGATTCTGGAACTAGCGGGCCGAGCACAGATACGCAGTATTTT. This gives the protein CASSQDSGTSGPSTDTQYF.

As to this clonotype: Its ends do not fully match the called genes, so a read error is possible. The J gene is TRBJ1-2, the V gene TRBV5-1; no firm D call. Germline lookup yields CDR1 SGHRS and CDR2 YFSETQ. This CDR3 has 16 residues. CDR3 sequence: CASSPSFRTDNHGYTF. The CDR3 bases are TGCGCCAGCAGCCCCTCTTTCCGGACGGATAACCATGGCTACACCTTC.

The J gene is TRBJ1-2, the V gene TRBV10-3, with 7 bases identical to TRBD1. The CDR3 has 14 residues. Germline CDR1 ENHRY, CDR2 SYGVKD. V shed 5 bases, J shed 3 bases, and the junction held 6 bases outside the gene matches. As DNA, the CDR3 is TGTGCCATCAGTCTTTCAGGGGGGGACTATGGCTACACCTTC. Its translation: CAISLSGGDYGYTF.

This clonotype has just a few counts. V is TRBV12-3 or TRBV12-4 and J is TRBJ1-5; unclear D gene. The CDR3 runs to 13 residues. The ends were cut back, 3 bases at V and 7 bases at J, with 10 bases in the middle. CDR3 bases: TGTGCCAGCAGTTTTGAGTCCGTGCAGCCCCAGCATTTT. Translation gives CASSFESVQPQHF.

The chain couples TRBV7-8 to TRBJ1-6; perhaps TRBD1 as D (5 bases). V lost 8 bases, J lost 11 bases, and 19 bases lay in between. The CDR3 contains 14 residues. The germline CDR1 and CDR2 sequences are SGHVS and FQNEAQ. The CDR3 region is CASRNSGKAPPLHF. In DNA form, the CDR3 reads TGTGCCAGCCGCAATTCAGGGAAAGCGCCACCCCTCCACTTT.

This clonotype was seen ten or more times. J is TRBJ1-1 and V is TRBV12-3 or TRBV12-4; the D gene is possibly TRBD1 (5 bases). Deletions cut 4 bases from V and 1 base from J, with 10 bases between. The CDR3 has 14 amino acids. CDR3: CASSSQRGNTEAFF. The CDR3 DNA sequence: TGTGCCAGCAGTTCTCAGAGGGGGAACACTGAAGCTTTCTTT.

This clonotype was counted a single time. The genes are TRBV24-1 and TRBJ2-7; D perhaps matches TRBD2 (5 bases). V was clipped by 7 bases and J by 2 bases, with 29 bases between them. The CDR3 extends over 19 amino acids. Germline CDR1 is KGHDR and CDR2 is SFDVKD. CDR3 DNA sequence: TGTGCCACCAGGCACGTGAGCCTACCCGGGGTCAGCAGACCCTACGAGCAGTACTTC. Its translation: CATRHVSLPGVSRPYEQYF.

This clonotype was observed a handful of times. The chain couples TRBV7-9 to TRBJ2-3; D unresolved. The CDR3 loop spans 15 amino acids. The V and J ends lost 3 bases and 3 bases respectively, with 13 bases between them. CDR1 is SEHNR and CDR2 is FQNEAQ in the germline V gene (reference sequence). DNA for the CDR3: TGTGCCAGCAGCTTCTCGTGGGCGAAAACAGATACGCAGTATTTT. Encoded protein: CASSFSWAKTDTQYF.

This clonotype has a handful of counts. The chain is built from TRBV25-1 and TRBJ1-1; 7 bases are shared with TRBD1. Germline V gene data show CDR1 as MGHDK and CDR2 as SYGVNS. The CDR3 sequence is 14 residues long. Germline trimming cut 7 bases from V and 0 bases from J; bases unmatched to any gene: 5. The CDR3 region is CASKMGQLNTEAFF. The CDR3 DNA is TGTGCCAGCAAAATGGGACAGCTGAACACTGAAGCTTTCTTT.

This chain uses TRBV7-9 with TRBJ1-1; D might be TRBD1 (5 bases). This CDR3 region has 15 residues. Germline CDR1 reads SEHNR; CDR2 reads FQNEAQ (reference sequence). V dropped 1 base and J dropped 0 bases, with 9 bases sitting between them. Written as DNA, the CDR3 is TGTGCCAGCAGCTTAGAGGGACGGATGAACACTGAAGCTTTCTTT. Its translation: CASSLEGRMNTEAFF.

This clonotype was seen only a few times. The rearrangement joins TRBV4-1 to TRBJ1-6, with 9 bases fitting TRBD1. CDR3 length equals 17 residues. J gave up 6 bases and V 4 bases, and 10 bases lay outside the gene matches. Germline-derived CDR1 and CDR2 are MGHRA and YSYEKL. CDR3 sequence reads: CASSRGTGLASNSPLHF. The CDR3 coding sequence is TGCGCCAGCAGCCGGGGGACAGGGCTTGCGAGTAATTCACCCCTCCACTTT.

V is TRBV14 and J is TRBJ2-2; D gene uncertain. The CDR3 sequence is 15 residues long. CDR1 and CDR2 from the germline V gene are SGHDN and FVKESK. V lost 3 bases and J 3 bases, leaving 11 bases between the germline ends. The CDR3 sequence is CASSHINRDTGELFF. Here the CDR3 DNA reads TGTGCCAGCAGCCACATAAACCGGGACACCGGGGAGCTGTTTTTT.

In this sample, this clonotype turned up many times. The J gene is TRBJ2-7, the V gene TRBV28, with 7 positions matching TRBD2. This CDR3 comprises 13 residues. Trimming removed 2 bases from V and 6 bases from J; junction bases left unmatched: 4. Germline lookup yields CDR1 MDHEN and CDR2 SYDVKM. The CDR3 loop is CASSLGLVGEQYF. The CDR3 DNA reads as TGTGCCAGCAGTTTAGGACTAGTCGGCGAGCAGTACTTC.

This clonotype was detected many times. The genes are TRBV7-2 and TRBJ1-4; 9 bases map to TRBD1. Germline V gene data show CDR1 as SGHTA and CDR2 as FQGNSA. CDR3 length equals 14 residues. After removal of 5 bases from V and 8 bases from J, the junction contained 6 bases not matched to a gene. The CDR3 nucleotides are TGTGCCAGCAGCCAGGGACAGGGCCAGGAAAAACTGTTTTTT. The encoded protein is CASSQGQGQEKLFF.

This clonotype has only a few counts. The V gene is TRBV7-8, the J gene TRBJ1-2, with TRBD1 as a possible D gene (6 bases). V was trimmed by 0 bases and J by 6 bases, leaving 14 bases between them. The CDR3 has 15 amino acids. Germline-derived CDR1 and CDR2 are SGHVS and FQNEAQ. The CDR3 nucleotides are TGTGCCAGCAGCTTAGCGCAGAAAGGGGGTCATGGCTACACCTTC. Its protein product is CASSLAQKGGHGYTF.

This clonotype has just a few counts. The V and J genes are TRBV12-3 or TRBV12-4 and TRBJ1-6; D ambiguous. The CDR3 loop spans 16 amino acids. Trimming shortened V by 2 bases and J by 0 bases, and 8 bases separated the two germline ends. CDR3 nucleotides: TGTGCCAGCAGTTTAAAGCTCAACTCCTATAATTCACCCCTCCACTTT. It yields the protein CASSLKLNSYNSPLHF.